This entry lists 5 T cell receptor beta chains sequenced from one sample in a study of patients and donors after allogeneic stem cell transplantation. TCRdb passed the RT-PCR reads through MiXCR, listing each CDR3 protein once. This table holds roughly 960,000 distinct CDR3 sequences, about a sixth found once. The sample taken for sequencing was blood, either unsorted or a sorted T cell fraction (not recorded which). The source is a human donor who was either an allogeneic HSCT recipient or a stem cell or donor lymphocyte infusion donor (not recorded which). It is not recorded whose cells these are; they may come from a transplant donor.

The genes are TRBV20-1 and TRBJ2-1; D might be TRBD2 (6 bases). V shed 4 bases and J shed 3 bases, with 10 bases lying between them. The CDR3 length is 13 residues. CDR1 and CDR2 from the germline V gene are DFQATT and SNEGSKA (reference sequence). The CDR3 sequence: CSANLGLYNEQFF. CDR3 DNA sequence: TGCAGTGCTAACCTGGGACTCTACAATGAGCAGTTCTTC.

The V call is TRBV6-5, the J call TRBJ1-1, with 8 bases lining up with TRBD1. Germline loops: CDR1 MNHEY, CDR2 SVGAGI. This CDR3 region has 17 residues. The V and J ends lost 2 bases and 6 bases, in that order; junction bases with no gene match: 14. The CDR3 DNA sequence: TGTGCCAGCAGTTACCGGGACAGGCAATCGGGCGTCCCTGAAGCTTTCTTT. Amino acid sequence: CASSYRDRQSGVPEAFF.

This chain connects TRBV10-3 to TRBJ2-4; D is unclear. The CDR3 loop spans 15 amino acids. The germline V gene has CDR1 ENHRY and CDR2 SYGVKD. V lost 3 bases, J lost 2 bases, and 11 bases lay in between. The CDR3 reads CAISDTGLTKNIQYF. The CDR3 region has the DNA TGTGCCATCAGTGATACCGGGCTGACCAAAAACATTCAGTACTTC.

This clonotype was picked up a small number of times. CDR3 amino acids: CASSLSGGGRGYTF. In nucleotides, the CDR3 is TGTGCCAGCAGTTTAAGTGGGGGAGGGAGAGGCTACACCTTC. The rearrangement uses TRBV12-3 or TRBV12-4 and TRBJ1-2; a weak D match, TRBD1 (5 bases). There are 14 residues in the CDR3. The V end lost 2 bases, the J end lost 8 bases, and 15 bases lay between the germline ends.

Concerning this clonotype itself: At one end, the junction sequence differs from germline, possibly due to a read error. V and J are TRBV10-3 and TRBJ1-2; TRBD1 might be the D (5 bases). The CDR3 is 17 amino acids. The germline gives CDR1 ENHRY, CDR2 SYGVKD. CDR3 residues: CAVSESFLRTNQIGYTF. CDR3 bases: TGTGCCGTCAGTGAGTCATTTCTTAGGACAAATCAAATCGGCTACACCTTC.